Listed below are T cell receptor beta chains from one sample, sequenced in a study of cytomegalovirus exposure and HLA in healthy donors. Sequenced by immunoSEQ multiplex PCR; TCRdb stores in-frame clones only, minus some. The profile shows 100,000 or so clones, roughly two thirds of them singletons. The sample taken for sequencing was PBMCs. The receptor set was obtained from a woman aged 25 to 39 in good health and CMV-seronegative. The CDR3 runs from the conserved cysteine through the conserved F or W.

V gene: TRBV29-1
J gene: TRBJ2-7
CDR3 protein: CSVEANTGALSYEQYF

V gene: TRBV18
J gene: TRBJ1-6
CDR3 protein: CASSPPGQNSPLHF

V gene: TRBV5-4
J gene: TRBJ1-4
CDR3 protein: CASRGQGEKLFF

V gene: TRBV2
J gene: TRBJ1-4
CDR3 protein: CASRGDMGFEKLFF

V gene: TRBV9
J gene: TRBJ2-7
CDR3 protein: CASSALGGGGRYEQYF

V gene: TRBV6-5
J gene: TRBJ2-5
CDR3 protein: CASSYSVGSGETQYF

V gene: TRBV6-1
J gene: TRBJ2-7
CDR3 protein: CASSVQGPYEQYF

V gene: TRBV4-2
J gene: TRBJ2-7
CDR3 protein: CASSQDRDYSYEQYF

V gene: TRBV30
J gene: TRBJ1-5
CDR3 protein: CAWSYQADSNQPQHF

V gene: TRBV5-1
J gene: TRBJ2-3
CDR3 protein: CASSPGQRADTQYF

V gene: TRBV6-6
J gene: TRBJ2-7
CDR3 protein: CASSPTTGFGEQYF

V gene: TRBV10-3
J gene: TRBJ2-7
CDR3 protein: CAISESGQGNYEQYF

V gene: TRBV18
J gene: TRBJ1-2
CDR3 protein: CASSPRTDPNYGYTF

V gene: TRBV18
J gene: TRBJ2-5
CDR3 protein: CASSPNPPSGGGETQYF

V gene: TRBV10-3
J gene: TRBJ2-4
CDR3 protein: CAISESGGDGAKNIQYF

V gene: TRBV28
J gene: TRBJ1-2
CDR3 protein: CASSLTGPYGYTF

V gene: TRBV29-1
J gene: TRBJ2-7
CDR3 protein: CSAEESSGRLYEQYF

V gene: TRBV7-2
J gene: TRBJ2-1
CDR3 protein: CASSRLAVTYNEQFF

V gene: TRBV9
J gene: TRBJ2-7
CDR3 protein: CASSGSGGSSYEQYF

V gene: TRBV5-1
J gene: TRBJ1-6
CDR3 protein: CASSLTGRALHF

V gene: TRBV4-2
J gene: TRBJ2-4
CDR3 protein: CASSQEEDLAKNIQYF

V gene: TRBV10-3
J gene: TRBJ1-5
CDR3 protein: CAISESGGANQPQHF

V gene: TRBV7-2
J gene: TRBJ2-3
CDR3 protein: CASSSSSFDTQYF

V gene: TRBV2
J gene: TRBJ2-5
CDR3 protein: CASSPRGGETQYF

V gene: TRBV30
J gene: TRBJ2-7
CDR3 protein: CAWTWTSGRSGGQYF

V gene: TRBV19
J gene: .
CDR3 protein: CASSRQGAGEQYF

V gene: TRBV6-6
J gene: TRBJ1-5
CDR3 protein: CASSYGSGDGNQPQHF

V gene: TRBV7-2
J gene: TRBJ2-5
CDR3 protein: CASSLQGSGTQYF